This T cell receptor beta chain originates from a study of T cell responses to AZD1222 COVID-19 vaccine. Sequencing was performed with immunoSEQ multiplex PCR; in TCRdb, only in-frame clones are kept and a portion is missing. Among about 150,000 clones, around 90% were seen once, and the ten largest hold 4% to 5.5%. Trimming left V 4 bases short and J 3 bases short, with 6 bases between. The CDR3 length is 13 residues. The starting material was peripheral blood, obtained on day 0 of AZD1222 vaccination. The chain has TRBV12-3 or TRBV12-4 and TRBJ2-2; possibly TRBD1 or TRBD2 for D (5 bases each). The clonotype comes from an adult in good health. In nucleotides, the CDR3 is TGTGCCAGCAGTTGGGGGTACACCGGGGAGCTGTTTTTT. Amino acid sequence: CASSWGYTGELFF.